This section outlines one T cell receptor beta chain sequence together with its context. The antigen is undetermined. The sample comes from a study of T cells in localized non-small cell lung cancer. Study results and limitations: Higher blood T cell density tracked longer overall survival. Of the top 100 tumor clones, median roughly 55 were in adjacent lung, 25 to 30 among its top 100. Uninvolved neighboring lung showed the greatest T cell clonality, exceeding tumor. Tumor samples were not multi-region, leaving intratumor heterogeneity unexcluded.

The table came from immunoSEQ multiplex PCR; TCRdb's copy has only in-frame clones and leaves some out. Here the sample spans tens of thousands of clones, roughly 89% being singletons. Trimming cost V 1 base and J 3 bases, with 2 bases left between them. The CDR3 has 13 amino acids. Germline V gene lookup returns CDR1 SGHNT and CDR2 YYREEE (reference sequence). The TCR comes from a man aged 40 to 75 with stage I squamous cell lung carcinoma. The rearrangement links TRBV5-4 to TRBJ2-6; D not certain. The sequencing used peripheral blood, collected before any cancer treatment. The CDR3 is CASSLFGANVLTF. CDR3 sequence (DNA): TGTGCCAGCAGCTTGTTTGGGGCCAACGTCCTGACTTTC. The full variable domain, with the rest looked up from reference TRBV5-4 and TRBJ2-6, is ETGVTQSPTHLIKTRGQQVTLRCSSQSGHNTVSWYQQALGQGPQFIFQYYREEENGRGNFPPRFSGLQFPNYSSELNVNALELDDSALYLCASSLFGANVLTFGAGSRLTVL.